Below, 25 T cell receptor beta chains from the same sample are listed, as sequenced in a study of blood T cell repertoires in COVID-19. Sequencing was performed with immunoSEQ multiplex PCR; in TCRdb, only in-frame clones are kept and a portion is missing. There are hundreds of thousands of clones in the sample; approximately 89% occur only once, and 10% to 13% lies in the top ten. The sequenced material came from peripheral blood. These receptors were taken from a woman in her 70s with COVID-19, enrolled during active disease.

The sample holds one count of this clone. The chain recombines TRBV6-6 with TRBJ1-1; D call uncertain. Trimming left V 5 bases short and J 1 base short, with 8 bases between. Germline V gives CDR1 MNHNY, CDR2 SVGAGI (reference sequence). The CDR3 has 13 residues. The CDR3 nucleotides are TGTGCCAGCAGTATTACAAGGAACACTGAAGCTTTCTTT. Translation: CASSITRNTEAFF.

V usage is TRBV9 and J usage is TRBJ2-5; TRBD2 matches 9 bases. The germline V gene encodes CDR1 SGDLS and CDR2 YYNGEE. The CDR3 runs to 17 residues. V shed 0 bases and J 1 base; nucleotides not matched to a gene: 7. The CDR3 sequence is CASSVGLAGDFQETQYF. CDR3 in DNA: TGTGCCAGCAGCGTAGGATTAGCGGGGGACTTCCAAGAGACCCAGTACTTC.

The chain recombines TRBV27 with TRBJ2-3; D possibly corresponds to TRBD2 (5 bases). The CDR3 has 15 amino acids. The germline V and J ends were trimmed by 3 bases and 4 bases, with 14 bases remaining between them. The germline V gene encodes CDR1 MNHEY and CDR2 SMNVEV (reference sequence). The CDR3 sequence is CASSFWRTDPDTQYF. The CDR3 DNA reads TGTGCCAGCAGTTTTTGGAGGACCGACCCAGATACGCAGTATTTT.

The chain uses TRBV7-8 and TRBJ2-7, with TRBD2 matching over 7 bases. The germline V gene has CDR1 SGHVS and CDR2 FQNEAQ. Losses at the gene ends were 3 bases for V and 0 bases for J; bases not matched to a gene: 11. The CDR3 contains 17 residues. CDR3 residues: CASSFVVPGTISYEQYF. CDR3 in DNA: TGTGCCAGCAGCTTCGTGGTTCCCGGGACTATCTCCTACGAGCAGTACTTC.

This chain uses TRBV19 with TRBJ1-5; TRBD1 agrees at 11 bases. Germline CDR1 is LNHDA and CDR2 is SQIVND (reference sequence). This CDR3 is 15 amino acids long. J gave up 6 bases and V 5 bases, and 6 bases lay outside the gene matches. CDR3 sequence reads: CASSWGTGGSQPQHF. The CDR3 DNA reads as TGTGCCAGTAGTTGGGGGACAGGGGGTAGTCAGCCCCAGCATTTT.

J is TRBJ2-3 and V is TRBV28; D gene ambiguous. Looked up from germline, CDR1 is MDHEN and CDR2 is SYDVKM. V was shortened by 6 bases and J by 0 bases, with 7 bases between the two germline ends. CDR3 size: 13 residues. The CDR3 sequence is CASRRPSTDTQYF. DNA for the CDR3: TGTGCCAGCAGGAGGCCAAGCACAGATACGCAGTATTTT.

The chain couples TRBV18 to TRBJ2-1; 13 bases are shared with TRBD2. This CDR3 comprises 15 residues. The germline V gene encodes CDR1 KGHSH and CDR2 LQKENI. After removal of 4 bases from V and 9 bases from J, the junction contained 6 bases not matched to a gene. The CDR3 nucleotides are TGTGCCAGCTCACGTGGACTAGCGGGAGTGCTTGAGCAGTTCTTC. It specifies CASSRGLAGVLEQFF.

The chain combines TRBV2 with TRBJ2-1, with a possible D match to TRBD1 (6 bases). Germline CDR1 reads SNHLY; CDR2 reads FYNNEI. The germline V and J ends were trimmed by 9 bases and 8 bases, with 17 bases remaining between them. The CDR3 is 13 amino acids. The CDR3: CARGKAGVDEQFF. In DNA, the CDR3 is TGTGCCAGGGGGAAGGCAGGGGTCGATGAGCAGTTCTTC.

V and J are TRBV30 and TRBJ1-3, with a tentative D call TRBD1 (6 bases). Germline lookup yields CDR1 GTSNPN and CDR2 SVGIG (reference sequence). The ends were cut back, 3 bases at V and 1 base at J, with 16 bases in the middle. The CDR3 runs 16 residues. The CDR3 spells CAWRDGQGSSGNTIYF. The CDR3 DNA follows: TGTGCCTGGAGGGACGGGCAGGGGAGTTCTGGAAACACCATATATTTT.

The V call is TRBV5-5, the J call TRBJ2-2; D may be TRBD2 (6 bases). Trimming left V 0 bases short and J 0 bases short, with 15 bases between. Looked up from germline, CDR1 is SGHKS and CDR2 is YYEKEE (reference sequence). The CDR3 covers 18 residues. The CDR3 DNA is TGTGCCAGCAGCTTGGTTCTTCCGGGACTCTCGAACACCGGGGAGCTGTTTTTT. It yields the protein CASSLVLPGLSNTGELFF.

Concerning this clone itself: The sample carries other DNA sequences with the same CDR3. V usage is TRBV12-3 or TRBV12-4 and J usage is TRBJ2-7; 11 bases agree with TRBD2. CDR3 size: 12 residues. Unmatched junction bases numbered 1, after V lost 5 bases and J lost 7 bases. The CDR3 spells CASSRTSGEQYF. CDR3 coding DNA: TGTGCCAGCAGTAGGACTAGCGGGGAGCAGTACTTC.

This chain links TRBV27 with TRBJ1-2, with a possible D match to TRBD1 (5 bases). Germline assignment: CDR1 MNHEY and CDR2 SMNVEV (reference sequence). The CDR3 sequence is 15 residues long. Trimming pared 4 bases from V and 0 bases from J, leaving 12 bases between. This CDR3 is CASSSGTGANYGYTF. In DNA form, the CDR3 reads TGTGCCAGCAGTTCCGGGACGGGAGCTAACTATGGCTACACCTTC.

The CDR3 DNA sequence: TGTGCCAGCAGAGGAGGGGACAGGGGGCCAGAGCAGTACTTC. Encoded protein: CASRGGDRGPEQYF. The chain uses TRBV6-5 and TRBJ2-7, with 12 bases fitting TRBD1. Germline V gene sequence: CDR1 MNHEY, CDR2 SVGAGI. J lost 7 bases, V lost 6 bases, and 7 bases had no gene match. CDR3 length: 14 amino acids.

This chain joins TRBV9 and TRBJ1-2; D is uncertain. Germline V gene lookup returns CDR1 SGDLS and CDR2 YYNGEE. The CDR3 totals 14 residues. V was shortened by 5 bases and J by 6 bases, with 17 bases between the two germline ends. The CDR3 reads CASSSRSGEHGYTF. The DNA for the CDR3 is TGTGCCAGCAGTTCACGGAGCGGAGAACATGGCTACACCTTC.

The rearrangement joins TRBV5-1 to TRBJ2-5; tentative D call: TRBD1 (6 bases). This CDR3 region has 13 residues. V was trimmed by 5 bases and J by 5 bases, leaving 13 bases between them. Germline V gene sequence: CDR1 SGHRS, CDR2 YFSETQ. This chain's CDR3 is CASRRDTRETQYF. CDR3 nucleotide sequence: TGCGCCAGCAGACGGGACACCCGGGAGACCCAGTACTTC.

This clone was detected only once. CDR3 protein: CASSWRDRVHNEQFF. The CDR3 coding sequence is TGTGCCAGCAGCTGGAGGGACAGGGTCCACAATGAGCAGTTCTTC. The genes are TRBV5-6 and TRBJ2-1; 9 positions match TRBD1. The V segment lost 3 bases and the J segment 5 bases; nucleotides outside the gene matches: 6. Per germline, CDR1 SGHDT and CDR2 YYEEEE. The CDR3 has 15 amino acids. Variable domain in full (rest from reference TRBV5-6 and TRBJ2-1): DAGVTQSPTHLIKTRGQQVTLRCSPKSGHDTVSWYQQALGQGPQFIFQYYEEEERQRGNFPDRFSGHQFPNYSSELNVNALLLGDSALYLCASSWRDRVHNEQFFGPGTRLTVL.

A note on this clone: Other nucleotide sequences from this sample produce the same CDR3. J is TRBJ2-7 and V is TRBV9; TRBD1 aligns across 12 bases. The CDR3 spans 14 residues. V lost 4 bases and J lost 4; bases outside the gene matches: 3. Germline V gives CDR1 SGDLS, CDR2 YYNGEE. CDR3 DNA sequence: TGTGCCAGCAGCCCGGGACAGGGGGCGTACGAGCAGTACTTC. This sequence encodes CASSPGQGAYEQYF.

In nucleotides, the CDR3 is TGCGCCAGCAGTGACCCTAGCGGATACGAGCAGTACTTC. Its translation: CASSDPSGYEQYF. The chain combines TRBV10-2 with TRBJ2-7, with 7 nucleotides matching TRBD2. In germline, CDR1 is WSHSY, CDR2 SAAADI. This CDR3 comprises 13 residues. J lost 4 bases, V lost 3 bases, and 3 bases had no gene match.

This chain links TRBV6-5 with TRBJ2-1, with unresolved D. The CDR3 covers 16 residues. Germline CDR1 is MNHEY and CDR2 is SVGAGI. Trimming took 2 bases from V and 6 from J, leaving 17 bases between them. CDR3 sequence: CASSYGSAQLINEQFF. The CDR3, as DNA: TGTGCCAGCAGTTACGGGTCGGCACAGCTTATCAATGAGCAGTTCTTC.

The J gene is TRBJ2-5, the V gene TRBV3-1 (or the pseudogene TRBV3-2); 9 bases are shared with TRBD2. Trimming at V came to 0 bases and at J to 4 bases, leaving 9 bases not matched to a gene. Germline lookup yields CDR1 LGHDT and CDR2 YNNKEL (reference sequence). The CDR3 contains 17 residues. CDR3 bases: TGTGCCAGCAGCCAAGACGGTTTAGCGGGAGAGGCAGAGACCCAGTACTTC. Translation: CASSQDGLAGEAETQYF.

V is TRBV3-1 (or the pseudogene TRBV3-2) and J is TRBJ2-7; D is possibly TRBD2 (5 bases). The CDR3 sequence is 14 residues long. V was clipped by 6 bases and J by 4 bases, with 16 bases between them. The germline V gene encodes CDR1 LGHDT and CDR2 YNNKEL (reference sequence). The CDR3 DNA is TGTGCCAGCAGTGATGCCGGACCGGGATACGAGCAGTACTTC. Protein sequence: CASSDAGPGYEQYF.

The chain recombines TRBV24-1 with TRBJ2-3; D gene unclear. V was trimmed by 3 bases and J by 0 bases, leaving 9 bases between them. CDR3 length: 15 residues. The V gene's germline CDR1 is KGHDR and CDR2 SFDVKD. The CDR3 is CATSDRRRSTDTQYF. The CDR3 DNA is TGTGCCACCAGTGATCGGCGGCGTAGCACAGATACGCAGTATTTT.

The V and J genes are TRBV2 and TRBJ2-7; 9 bases are shared with TRBD1. Germline trimming cut 6 bases from V and 2 bases from J; bases unmatched to any gene: 5. The CDR3 spans 14 residues. Looked up from germline, CDR1 is SNHLY and CDR2 is FYNNEI. CDR3 in DNA: TGTGCCAGCAGCGCTGACAGGGGGGCCTACGAGCAGTACTTC. Encoded protein: CASSADRGAYEQYF.

The rearrangement joins TRBV19 to TRBJ2-2; 9 bases fit TRBD1. V was clipped by 1 base and J by 6 bases; unmatched bases: 3. Germline V gene sequence: CDR1 LNHDA, CDR2 SQIVND (reference sequence). The CDR3 is 15 amino acids. The CDR3 DNA reads as TGTGCCAGTAGTATAGCGGGACAGGGCGCCGGGGAGCTGTTTTTT. This translates into CASSIAGQGAGELFF.

Ten or more counts support this clone. V gene TRBV27 combines with J gene TRBJ2-3; D not resolved. This CDR3 has 13 residues. With 5 bases removed from V and 0 bases from J, the gap between germline ends came to 6 bases. Per the germline V gene, CDR1 is MNHEY and CDR2 is SMNVEV (reference sequence). The chain's CDR3 is CASSRASTDTQYF. For the CDR3, the DNA is TGTGCCAGCAGTCGAGCTAGCACAGATACGCAGTATTTT.